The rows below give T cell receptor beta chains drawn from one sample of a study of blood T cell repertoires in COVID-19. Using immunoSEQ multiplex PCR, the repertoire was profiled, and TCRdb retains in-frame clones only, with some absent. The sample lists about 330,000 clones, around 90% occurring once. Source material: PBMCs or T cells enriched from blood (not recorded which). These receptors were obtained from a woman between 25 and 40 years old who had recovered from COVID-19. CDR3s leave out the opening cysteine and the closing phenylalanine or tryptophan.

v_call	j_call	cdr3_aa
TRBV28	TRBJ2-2	ASSPAGGREITGELF
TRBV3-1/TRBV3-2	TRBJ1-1	ASSLEGGTEAF
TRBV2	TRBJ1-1	ASSRQGVGEAF
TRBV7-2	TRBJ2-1	ASSLMVEPNEQF
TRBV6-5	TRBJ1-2	ASSSPGTGSYGYT
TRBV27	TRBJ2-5	ASSSGQGGETQY
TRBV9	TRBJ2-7	ASSLRPDSSSEQY
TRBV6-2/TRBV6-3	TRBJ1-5	ASSSGQGPIGGPQH
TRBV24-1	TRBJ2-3	ATSDADRFTDTQY
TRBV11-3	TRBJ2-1	ASSLRSGGNNEQF
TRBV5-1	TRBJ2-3	ASSLISGDTDTQY
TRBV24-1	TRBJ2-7	ATSASGQSYEQY
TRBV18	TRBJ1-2	ASRRSGGNTNYGYT
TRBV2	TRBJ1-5	ASTDRVSSNQPQH
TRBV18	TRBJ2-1	ASSPRLAGGWYNEQF
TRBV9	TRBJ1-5	ASSVGTGNQPQH
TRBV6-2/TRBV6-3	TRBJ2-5	ASSFLRQGQETQY
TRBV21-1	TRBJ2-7	ASSLPTEKAYEQY
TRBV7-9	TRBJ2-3	ASSYLRRDTQY
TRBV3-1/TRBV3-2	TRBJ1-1	ASSQGQGWDTEAF
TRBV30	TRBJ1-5	AWSVQGNQPQH
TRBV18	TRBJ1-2	ASSPFSPGQGYYGYT
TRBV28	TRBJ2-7	ASSLGGQVSYEQY
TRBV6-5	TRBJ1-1	ASSYAAAFEAF
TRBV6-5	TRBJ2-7	ASRADRGVEQY
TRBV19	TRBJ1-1	ASSPRTGSRNTEAF
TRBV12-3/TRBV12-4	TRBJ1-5	ASSLTGRPQH
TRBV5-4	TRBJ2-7	ASSLVLAGESAYEQY
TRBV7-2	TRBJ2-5	ASSHVSGGGQETQY